This T cell receptor beta chain was identified in a study of T cells in tumors after PD-1 blockade. Study information: Patients received pembrolizumab 200 mg every 3 weeks or cemiplimab 350 mg every 2 weeks. Some patients also took daily vismodegib 150 mg during anti-PD-1 treatment.

Concerning this clone itself: Antigen unknown.

Sequencing used immunoSEQ multiplex PCR; TCRdb keeps in-frame clones, though not all of them. Altogether more than 45,000 clones are present, 79% being singletons, with the ten largest covering roughly 9.4%. The CDR3 is made up of 15 amino acids. Per the germline V gene, CDR1 is LGHNT and CDR2 is FRNRAP. The trim removed 0 bases at V and 4 bases at J, leaving 5 bases unmatched. Tumor or blood genomic DNA was sequenced, with inputs of about 600 ng to 6,004 ng. Findings and caveats of the study: Blood contained about 43% of the tumor's TCR clonotypes.

J is TRBJ2-5 and V is TRBV12-5, with 7 bases matching TRBD2. This specimen consisted of PBMCs, obtained before anti-PD-1 therapy. The origin of this receptor is a human donor with advanced basal cell or squamous cell carcinoma (not recorded which). CDR3 DNA: TGTGCTAGTGGTTTGGTAATAGGGGAGGGAGAGACCCAGTACTTC. This translates into CASGLVIGEGETQYF.